This note documents a single T cell receptor (beta chain) sequence. This record comes from a study of blood T cell repertoires in COVID-19. The V gene's germline CDR1 is SGHVS and CDR2 FQNEAQ. The CDR3 spans 13 residues. J gave up 3 bases and V 6 bases, and 3 bases lay outside the gene matches. Per the original methods: Reference gene primer amplification in the assay estimated nucleated cell counts. Clones were sequenced by immunoSEQ multiplex PCR, and TCRdb holds only the in-frame ones, with some missing. V and J calls and clone size are given by that table; D and trimming were obtained from the DNA. Of hundreds of thousands of clones in the sample, about 83% were seen once.

The receptor comes from a woman in her 40s who had been exposed to COVID-19. The V gene is TRBV7-8, the J gene TRBJ1-1; 8 bases map to TRBD1. The source material was PBMCs or T cells enriched from blood (not recorded which). The CDR3 DNA is TGTGCCAGCAGACAACAGGGGGACACTGAAGCTTTCTTT. Protein sequence: CASRQQGDTEAFF.